The 32 T cell receptor beta chains in this list originate from one sample, sequenced in a study of human T cells and chemical hapten exposure. Time point indicated: pre-sensitization, week 0. Treatment defined: therapeutic diphenylcyclopropenone sensitization with weekly scalp DPC. Unfractionated whole blood yielded the extracted total RNA. TCRdb re-analysed the RACE reads in MiXCR, keeping a single row per CDR3 protein. The sample has 34,000 or so distinct CDR3 sequences; approximately 10% are singletons. The sample was whole blood, taken in connection with sensitization to the hapten diphenylcyclopropenone (DPC). All receptors come from a man aged 45-65 years with alopecia areata. Some clones in this sample may be carry-over from other donors' samples.

The V gene is TRBV5-5, the J gene TRBJ2-1; 9 nucleotides agree with TRBD1. In germline, CDR1 is SGHKS, CDR2 YYEKEE (reference sequence). V shed 2 bases and J 8 bases; nucleotides not matched to a gene: 8. There are 15 residues in the CDR3. The CDR3 nucleotides are TGTGCCAGCAGCTTTCCCCTGGACAGGGGCGATGAGCAGTTCTTC. This sequence encodes CASSFPLDRGDEQFF. The variable domain in full, with the rest retrieved from reference TRBV5-5 and TRBJ2-1, is DAGVTQSPTHLIKTRGQQVTLRCSPISGHKSVSWYQQVLGQGPQFIFQYYEKEERGRGNFPDRFSARQFPNYSSELNVNALLLGDSALYLCASSFPLDRGDEQFFGPGTRLTVL.

This clonotype has a count of ten or more. The chain carries TRBV19 and TRBJ2-7; 12 bases are shared with TRBD2. The CDR3 consists of 16 residues. V was clipped by 8 bases and J by 2 bases; unmatched bases: 10. The V gene's germline CDR1 is LNHDA and CDR2 SQIVND (reference sequence). CDR3 amino acids: CASSQRTSGVTYEQYF. DNA of the CDR3: TGTGCCAGTTCGCAGCGGACTAGCGGGGTAACCTACGAGCAGTACTTC.

This clonotype has only a few counts. This chain uses TRBV7-8 with TRBJ1-1, with D possibly being TRBD1 (5 bases). This CDR3 is built from 13 residues. CDR1 SGHVS and CDR2 FQNEAQ come from the germline V gene. Trimming cost V 7 bases and J 6 bases, with 15 bases left between them. CDR3 bases: TGTGCCAGCACCCAAGGGGTGGTCTCTGAAGCTTTCTTT. It codes for CASTQGVVSEAFF.

This clonotype was counted at least ten times. This sequence joins TRBV28 and TRBJ1-5; D unclear. V was shortened by 1 base and J by 1 base, with 5 bases between the two germline ends. The length of the CDR3 is 14 residues. The germline V gene has CDR1 MDHEN and CDR2 SYDVKM. The CDR3 nucleotides are TGTGCCAGCAGTTTATTGGTGAGCAATCAGCCCCAGCATTTT. Translation: CASSLLVSNQPQHF.

The V and J genes are TRBV7-8 and TRBJ2-3, with 7 bases lining up with TRBD2. Trimming at V came to 1 base and at J to 1 base, leaving 8 bases not matched to a gene. This CDR3 is built from 17 residues. In germline, CDR1 is SGHVS, CDR2 FQNEAQ. CDR3 sequence reads: CASSLGTSGWGTDTQYF. CDR3 sequence (DNA): TGTGCCAGCAGCTTAGGGACTAGTGGTTGGGGCACAGATACGCAGTATTTT.

This clonotype was found a few times. The rearrangement uses TRBV7-9 and TRBJ2-7; no clear D gene. CDR3 length equals 13 residues. V shed 5 bases and J shed 5 bases, with 13 bases lying between them. Germline loops: CDR1 SEHNR, CDR2 FQNEAQ (reference sequence). CDR3 in DNA: TGTGCCAGCAGCGGGTCGGCGAGAGACGAGCAGTACTTC. Translation gives CASSGSARDEQYF.

This clonotype occurred many times. Here the CDR3 reads CASSKDDRGIYSNQPQHF. DNA for the CDR3: TGCGCCAGCTCAAAGGATGACAGGGGCATTTATAGCAATCAGCCCCAGCATTTT. V usage is TRBV5-1 and J usage is TRBJ1-5; TRBD1 matches 8 bases. CDR3 size: 18 residues. Germline CDR1 reads SGHRS; CDR2 reads YFSETQ. V was pared by 7 bases and J by 0 bases, with 15 bases of the junction left unmatched.

This clonotype was detected ten times or more. This rearrangement joins TRBV7-6 to TRBJ2-7; D uncertain. Trimming took 5 bases from V and 6 from J, leaving 17 bases between them. CDR3 length equals 14 residues. The V gene's germline CDR1 is SGHVS and CDR2 FNYEAQ. The CDR3 reads CASSPPQPEAEQYF. The CDR3 DNA follows: TGTGCCAGCAGCCCACCCCAGCCGGAAGCCGAGCAGTACTTC.

The sample holds many counts of this clonotype. The rearrangement uses TRBV12-3 or TRBV12-4 and TRBJ1-2; D perhaps matches TRBD1 (6 bases). Trimming removed 11 bases at V and 7 bases at J, with 20 bases between. This CDR3 is built from 13 residues. The CDR3 nucleotides read TGTGCCGGATCATCGAACAGGGCCGGTGGCTACACCTTC. Translating gives CAGSSNRAGGYTF.

This clonotype was seen at least ten times. This chain links TRBV30 with TRBJ1-2, with D unresolved. Trimming removed 5 bases from V and 2 bases from J, with 9 bases in between. The CDR3 is 12 residues long. In germline, CDR1 is GTSNPN, CDR2 SVGIG (reference sequence). CDR3 DNA: TGTGCCTGGCAAAGGCCCAACTATGGCTACACCTTC. It translates to CAWQRPNYGYTF. The full variable domain, in which reference TRBV30 and TRBJ1-2 provide the parts outside the CDR3, is SQTIHQWPATLVQPVGSPLSLECTVEGTSNPNLYWYRQAAGRGLQLLFYSVGIGQISSEVPQNLSASRPQDRQFILSSKKLLLSDSGFYLCAWQRPNYGYTFGSGTRLTVV.

In this sample, this clonotype turned up many times. The chain recombines TRBV10-2 with TRBJ2-1; TRBD2 matches at 11 bases. V was clipped by 3 bases and J by 10 bases; unmatched bases: 5. Germline V gives CDR1 WSHSY, CDR2 SAAADI. The CDR3 loop spans 14 amino acids. CDR3 sequence: CASSETSGRSEQFF. As DNA, the CDR3 is TGCGCCAGCAGTGAAACTAGCGGGAGATCCGAGCAGTTCTTC.

This clonotype was seen ten or more times. The rearrangement uses TRBV27 and TRBJ1-1; tentative D call: TRBD1 (5 bases). This CDR3 region has 13 residues. Trimming removed 3 bases at V and 5 bases at J, with 10 bases between. Germline loops: CDR1 MNHEY, CDR2 SMNVEV (reference sequence). CDR3 in DNA: TGTGCCAGCAGTTTTGGGGGACGGACTGAAGCTTTCTTT. The encoded protein is CASSFGGRTEAFF.

This clonotype was detected ten times or more. The chain has TRBV30 and TRBJ2-2; 10 bases are shared with TRBD2. Germline-derived CDR1 and CDR2 are GTSNPN and SVGIG (reference sequence). The ends lost 0 bases at V and 4 bases at J; junction bases unmatched: 8. The CDR3 covers 17 residues. CDR3 in DNA: TGTGCCTGGAGTGTACCCACTAGCGGGGAGACCACCGGGGAGCTGTTTTTT. It translates to CAWSVPTSGETTGELFF.

Many counts were recorded for this clonotype. This chain links TRBV5-1 with TRBJ1-5, with a weak D call TRBD1 (6 bases). The germline V gene has CDR1 SGHRS and CDR2 YFSETQ. V was cut by 4 bases and J by 4 bases, with 9 bases left in between. The CDR3 is 13 residues long. The CDR3 region has the DNA TGCGCCAGCAGCGTTGACAGGAATCAGCCCCAGCATTTT. It codes for CASSVDRNQPQHF. Complete variable domain (other parts from reference TRBV5-1 and TRBJ1-5): KAGVTQTPRYLIKTRGQQVTLSCSPISGHRSVSWYQQTPGQGLQFLFEYFSETQRNKGNFPGRFSGRQFSNSRSEMNVSTLELGDSALYLCASSVDRNQPQHFGDGTRLSIL.

In this sample, this clonotype turned up a few times. The chain joins TRBV2 to TRBJ1-2; no firm D call. This CDR3 has 12 residues. Germline V gives CDR1 SNHLY, CDR2 FYNNEI. Trimming removed 5 bases at V and 7 bases at J, with 11 bases between. The CDR3 bases are TGTGCCAGCAGTTCAGGTCCCCCTGGCTACACCTTC. This codes for CASSSGPPGYTF.

The chain is built from TRBV6-1 and TRBJ2-2; 7 bases align to TRBD2. V lost 2 bases to trimming and J lost 3 bases; unmatched junction nucleotides: 0. Germline V gene lookup returns CDR1 MNHNS and CDR2 SASEGT. The CDR3 contains 14 residues. The CDR3 here is CASSELADTGELFF. The CDR3 DNA is TGTGCCAGCAGTGAACTAGCGGACACCGGGGAGCTGTTTTTT.

At least ten counts were recorded for this clonotype. The V gene is TRBV27, the J gene TRBJ2-5; D not certain. The CDR3 spans 14 residues. Germline CDR1 MNHEY, CDR2 SMNVEV (reference sequence). The germline V and J ends were trimmed by 6 bases and 2 bases, with 13 bases remaining between them. The CDR3 protein is CASRQRFGQETQYF. The DNA of the CDR3 is TGTGCCAGCAGACAGAGATTCGGACAAGAGACCCAGTACTTC.

This clonotype has ten or more counts. This chain links TRBV4-3 with TRBJ2-7, with D tentatively TRBD1 or TRBD2 (7 bases each). Per the germline V gene, CDR1 is LGHNA and CDR2 is YSLEER. The V gene lost 0 bases and the J gene lost 2 bases, with 14 bases spanning the gap. The CDR3 sequence is 16 residues long. The CDR3 DNA is TGCGCCAGCAGCCAAGATCGAGCAGGGGGGGCCTACGAGCAGTACTTC. This gives the protein CASSQDRAGGAYEQYF.

Many counts were recorded for this clonotype. The chain combines TRBV18 with TRBJ1-1; 7 nucleotides match TRBD1. With 0 bases clipped from V and 5 bases from J, the junction kept 12 bases outside the gene matches. Germline loops: CDR1 KGHSH, CDR2 LQKENI. The CDR3 covers 17 residues. The DNA for the CDR3 is TGTGCCAGCTCACCACCGCGAAGGGGCCAGGGGGGGACTGAAGCTTTCTTT. Translating it yields CASSPPRRGQGGTEAFF.

This clonotype occurred a few times. The chain has TRBV12-3 or TRBV12-4 and TRBJ1-5; TRBD1 is a possible D gene (5 bases). The CDR3 contains 14 residues. V lost 2 bases and J 5 bases, leaving 10 bases between the germline ends. The CDR3 loop reads CASSLQGTDQPQHF. The CDR3 region has the DNA TGTGCCAGCAGTTTACAAGGGACGGATCAGCCCCAGCATTTT.

This clonotype was recorded many times. The chain combines TRBV27 with TRBJ2-1; TRBD1 might be the D (6 bases). Germline V gene lookup returns CDR1 MNHEY and CDR2 SMNVEV (reference sequence). V was pared by 7 bases and J by 4 bases, with 14 bases between. The CDR3 is made up of 14 amino acids. CDR3 bases: TGTGCCAGCACCGATACAGGGATTTACAATGAGCAGTTCTTC. The encoded protein is CASTDTGIYNEQFF.

This clonotype was observed a handful of times. This chain uses TRBV25-1 with TRBJ1-1; 7 bases line up with TRBD1. In germline, CDR1 is MGHDK, CDR2 SYGVNS. J was trimmed by 2 bases and V by 5 bases; bases with no gene match: 8. The CDR3 spans 15 residues. DNA for the CDR3: TGTGCCAGCAGTAAAGGGACAGTATACAACACTGAAGCTTTCTTT. Translation gives CASSKGTVYNTEAFF.

This clonotype has only a few counts. V usage is TRBV12-3 or TRBV12-4 and J usage is TRBJ2-5; no reliable D call. The CDR3 extends over 12 amino acids. Trimming took 8 bases from V and 3 from J, leaving 10 bases between them. CDR3 coding DNA: TGTGCCAGCGCTCGAGCCGAAGAGACCCAGTACTTC. Protein sequence: CASARAEETQYF.

This clonotype was picked up many times. The rearrangement links TRBV20-1 to TRBJ2-3; D gene unclear. Germline V CDR1 and CDR2: DFQATT, SNEGSKA (reference sequence). Trimming pared 6 bases from V and 0 bases from J, leaving 7 bases between. The CDR3 length is 12 residues. The CDR3 loop reads CSALVSTDTQYF. As DNA, the CDR3 is TGCAGTGCCCTCGTTAGCACAGATACGCAGTATTTT.

This clonotype was counted at least ten times. V gene TRBV6-2 or TRBV6-3 combines with J gene TRBJ2-4; D gene unclear. V was shortened by 4 bases and J by 11 bases, with 12 bases between the two germline ends. Germline V gene data show CDR1 as MNHEY and CDR2 as SVGEGT. The CDR3 length is 12 residues. CDR3 coding DNA: TGTGCCAGCAGTTCCGCTAGATTTCTTCAGTACTTC. Encoded protein: CASSSARFLQYF.

This clonotype was recorded at least ten times. This chain connects TRBV19 to TRBJ2-1; D unclear. Germline CDR1 is LNHDA and CDR2 is SQIVND (reference sequence). The ends were cut back, 6 bases at V and 5 bases at J, with 8 bases in the middle. The CDR3 runs to 12 residues. The CDR3, as DNA: TGTGCCAGTAGCCCTTATAACAATGAGCAGTTCTTC. This encodes CASSPYNNEQFF.

This clonotype was found many times. The chain links TRBV21-1 to TRBJ2-5; TRBD2 was called by the table and not checked on the DNA. TRBV21-1 is noted as a pseudogene. The CDR3 sequence is 16 residues long. The CDR3 DNA sequence: TGTGCCAGCAGCATAGCGGGAGGGCCTTGCCAAGAGACCCAGTACTTC. Protein sequence: CASSIAGGPCQETQYF.

The sample holds many counts of this clonotype. The rearrangement joins TRBV29-1 to TRBJ1-2, with unresolved D. The length of the CDR3 is 11 residues. CDR1 is SQVTM and CDR2 is ANQGSEA in the germline V gene. V dropped 4 bases and J dropped 4 bases, with 7 bases sitting between them. The CDR3 coding sequence is TGCAGCGTTGCCCAGAGCTATGGCTACACCTTC. Translating gives CSVAQSYGYTF. Complete variable domain (other parts from reference TRBV29-1 and TRBJ1-2): SAVISQKPSRDICQRGTSLTIQCQVDSQVTMMFWYRQQPGQSLTLIATANQGSEATYESGFVIDKFPISRPNLTFSTLTVSNMSPEDSSIYLCSVAQSYGYTFGSGTRLTVV.

The CDR3: CASSLGQNSYNEQFF. The DNA for the CDR3 is TGCGCCAGCAGCTTGGGGCAGAACTCCTACAATGAGCAGTTCTTC. This chain links TRBV5-1 with TRBJ2-1; D is ambiguous. This CDR3 has 15 amino acids. The V end lost 0 bases, the J end lost 0 bases, and 7 bases lay between the germline ends. The germline V gene encodes CDR1 SGHRS and CDR2 YFSETQ.

This clonotype was counted at least ten times. The genes are TRBV6-1 and TRBJ1-5, with TRBD1 matching 7 bases. Germline V gene sequence: CDR1 MNHNS, CDR2 SASEGT. The J segment lost 3 bases and the V segment lost 1 base, leaving 6 bases of the junction unmatched. The length of the CDR3 is 16 residues. CDR3 DNA: TGTGCCAGCAGTGAAGGTTTAGGGACAGACAATCAGCCCCAGCATTTT. As protein: CASSEGLGTDNQPQHF.

At least ten counts were recorded for this clonotype. The CDR3 DNA is TGTGCCAGCAGCCAAGCCCCTGGACTAGCGATTAGCACAGATACGCAGTATTTT. Translation: CASSQAPGLAISTDTQYF. The V and J genes are TRBV4-2 and TRBJ2-3; 9 positions match TRBD2. This CDR3 is 18 amino acids long. Unmatched junction bases numbered 8, after V lost 1 base and J lost 0 bases. Looked up from germline, CDR1 is LGHNA and CDR2 is YNFKEQ.

Written as DNA, the CDR3 is TGCAGCGCCGGACTTAGCTATGAGCAGTTCTTC. Its protein is CSAGLSYEQFF. This sequence joins TRBV29-1 and TRBJ2-1, with D maybe TRBD2 (5 bases). The germline gives CDR1 SQVTM, CDR2 ANQGSEA. Trimming removed 7 bases at V and 8 bases at J, with 12 bases between. This CDR3 is 11 amino acids long.